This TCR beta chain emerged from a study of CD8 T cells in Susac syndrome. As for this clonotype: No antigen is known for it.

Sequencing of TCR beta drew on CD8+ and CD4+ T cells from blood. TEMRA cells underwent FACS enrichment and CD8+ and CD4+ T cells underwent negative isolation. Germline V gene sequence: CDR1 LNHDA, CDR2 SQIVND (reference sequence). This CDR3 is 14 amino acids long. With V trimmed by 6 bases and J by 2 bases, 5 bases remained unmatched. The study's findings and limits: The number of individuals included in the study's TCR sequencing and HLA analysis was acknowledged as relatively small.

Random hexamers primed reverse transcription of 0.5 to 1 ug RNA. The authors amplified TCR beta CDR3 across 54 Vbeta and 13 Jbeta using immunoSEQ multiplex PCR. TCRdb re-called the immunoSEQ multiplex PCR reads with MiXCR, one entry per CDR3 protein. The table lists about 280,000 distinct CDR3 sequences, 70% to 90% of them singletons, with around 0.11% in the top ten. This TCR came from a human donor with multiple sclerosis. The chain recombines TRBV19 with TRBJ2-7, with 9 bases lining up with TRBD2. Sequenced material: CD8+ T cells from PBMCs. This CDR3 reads CASRRREGTYEQYF. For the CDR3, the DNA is TGTGCCAGTAGGCGGCGGGAGGGAACCTACGAGCAGTACTTC. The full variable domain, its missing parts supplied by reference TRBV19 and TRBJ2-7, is DGGITQSPKYLFRKEGQNVTLSCEQNLNHDAMYWYRQDPGQGLRLIYYSQIVNDFQKGDIAEGYSVSREKKESFPLTVTSAQKNPTAFYLCASRRREGTYEQYFGPGTRLTVT.